This entry describes one TCR beta chain. iRepertoire HTBI primers and Arm-PCR of CDR3 regions built TCR beta libraries. TCRdb independently ran MiXCR on the multiplex PCR reads; one entry per CDR3 protein. The sample has roughly 560,000 distinct CDR3 sequences, around 12% seen once. The data were taken from a study of regulatory T cells in long-lasting Graves disease. The CDR3 runs 16 residues. The V gene's germline CDR1 is MDHEN and CDR2 SYDVKM. V was pared by 5 bases and J by 2 bases, with 19 bases between. Time point defined: newly diagnosed GD, antithyroid drugs for less than 3 months. The TCR library used RNA extracted from PBMCs. These same records also appear under a second study, on T cells in Graves' hyperthyroidism and ophthalmopathy.

The origin of this receptor is a woman aged 25 to 39 with Graves disease. This chain links TRBV28 with TRBJ2-7, with D perhaps TRBD1 or TRBD2 (6 bases each). Sequenced here: peripheral blood mononuclear cells (PBMCs), sampled at new diagnosis, from a patient treated with antithyroid drugs. Written as DNA, the CDR3 is TGTGCCAGCAGTACCTGGGGGGCAGGTCCCCCCTACGAGCAGTACTTC. This translates into CASSTWGAGPPYEQYF.